Following are 18 T cell receptor beta chains from one sample sequenced in a study of patients and donors after allogeneic stem cell transplantation. Each CDR3 protein is one row after TCRdb ran MiXCR on the RT-PCR reads. The sample lists roughly 140,000 distinct CDR3 sequences, about two fifths occurring once. The source material was blood, either unsorted or a sorted T cell fraction (not recorded which). The source of these receptors is a human donor who was either an allogeneic HSCT recipient or a stem cell or donor lymphocyte infusion donor (not recorded which). It is not recorded whose cells these are; they may come from a transplant donor.

A few counts support this clonotype. The chain joins TRBV12-3 or TRBV12-4 to TRBJ1-5; D is unclear. Trimming took 3 bases from V and 4 from J, leaving 10 bases between them. The CDR3 has 14 amino acids. The CDR3 loop reads CASSFGTRNQPQHF. CDR3 DNA: TGTGCCAGCAGTTTCGGTACACGAAATCAGCCCCAGCATTTT.

This sequence joins TRBV6-2 or TRBV6-3 and TRBJ2-2, with 8 bases fitting TRBD1. This CDR3 has 14 residues. The germline V gene encodes CDR1 MNHEY and CDR2 SVGEGT. Trimming took 6 bases from V and 4 from J; bases not matched to a gene: 4. The DNA for the CDR3 is TGTGCCAGCAGCTCGGGACAGGTCACCGGGGAGCTGTTTTTT. Protein sequence: CASSSGQVTGELFF.

The sample holds a few counts of this clonotype. V gene TRBV5-1 combines with J gene TRBJ1-5; D gene unclear. The CDR3 is 17 amino acids. V lost 2 bases and J lost 0, with 15 bases in between. Per germline, CDR1 SGHRS and CDR2 YFSETQ. CDR3 nucleotide sequence: TGCGCCAGCAGCTTACGTCCAGTAGGGTATAGCAATCAGCCCCAGCATTTT. Its translation: CASSLRPVGYSNQPQHF. The entire variable domain, with the rest obtained from reference TRBV5-1 and TRBJ1-5, is as follows: KAGVTQTPRYLIKTRGQQVTLSCSPISGHRSVSWYQQTPGQGLQFLFEYFSETQRNKGNFPGRFSGRQFSNSRSEMNVSTLELGDSALYLCASSLRPVGYSNQPQHFGDGTRLSIL.

In DNA, the CDR3 is TGTGCCAGCAGCCAAATTCTGTCAGCGGGGGTAGATACGCAGTATTTT. Its translation: CASSQILSAGVDTQYF. The J gene is TRBJ2-3, the V gene TRBV3-1; 8 positions agree with TRBD2. CDR1 is LGHDT and CDR2 is YNNKEL in the germline V gene (reference sequence). V lost 2 bases to trimming and J lost 5 bases; unmatched junction nucleotides: 9. This CDR3 has 16 amino acids.

The rearrangement joins TRBV12-3 or TRBV12-4 to TRBJ1-3; a weak D match, TRBD1 (5 bases). The CDR3 totals 14 residues. V was trimmed by 7 bases and J by 3 bases, leaving 13 bases between them. For the CDR3, the DNA is TGTGCCAGCACCCTCGGGGGACTTGGAAACACCATATATTTT. This gives the protein CASTLGGLGNTIYF.

The chain has TRBV27 and TRBJ2-7; D ambiguous. Germline values: CDR1 MNHEY, CDR2 SMNVEV (reference sequence). This CDR3 has 12 residues. Trimming removed 4 bases from V and 5 bases from J, with 9 bases in between. CDR3 in amino acids: CASSSTAHEQYF. In DNA, the CDR3 is TGTGCCAGCAGTTCTACAGCTCACGAGCAGTACTTC.

The CDR3 region has the DNA TGCAGTGCTAGCCTCCCTTACAATGAGCAGTTCTTC. Translating gives CSASLPYNEQFF. The chain recombines TRBV20-1 with TRBJ2-1, with D uncertain. The CDR3 extends over 12 amino acids. V dropped 3 bases and J dropped 4 bases, with 7 bases sitting between them. The germline gives CDR1 DFQATT, CDR2 SNEGSKA (reference sequence).

This clonotype was found a few times. The chain carries TRBV3-1 and TRBJ2-5; TRBD2 might be the D (5 bases). From germline, CDR1 is LGHDT and CDR2 YNNKEL (reference sequence). The CDR3 has 15 residues. Trimming shortened V by 0 bases and J by 3 bases, and 11 bases separated the two germline ends. The DNA for the CDR3 is TGTGCCAGCAGCCAAGATCGGGGAATGGAAGAGACCCAGTACTTC. It yields the protein CASSQDRGMEETQYF.

The chain has TRBV29-1 and TRBJ1-1, with 8 bases that match TRBD1. J was trimmed by 0 bases and V by 7 bases; bases with no gene match: 7. CDR1 is SQVTM, CDR2 ANQGSEA, per germline. The CDR3 consists of 14 residues. The chain's CDR3 is CSARDRRMNTEAFF. DNA of the CDR3: TGCAGCGCCCGGGACAGGCGCATGAACACTGAAGCTTTCTTT.

This clonotype was seen just once. The rearrangement joins TRBV9 to TRBJ2-1; 15 bases agree with TRBD2. Trimming removed 3 bases from V and 10 bases from J; junction bases left unmatched: 5. Germline CDR1 and CDR2: SGDLS and YYNGEE. This CDR3 spans 15 amino acids. CDR3 nucleotides: TGTGCCAGCAGCGCGGGACTAGCGGGGGGCCAGGAGCAGTTCTTC. Translation gives CASSAGLAGGQEQFF.

This clonotype was found a few times. This sequence joins TRBV28 and TRBJ1-2; TRBD1 matches 7 bases. The CDR3 length is 14 residues. CDR1 and CDR2 (germline): MDHEN, SYDVKM. After removal of 0 bases from V and 8 bases from J, the junction contained 6 bases not matched to a gene. The CDR3 coding sequence is TGTGCCAGCAGTTTATGCAAGAGGGGGCGAGGCTACACCTTC. This encodes CASSLCKRGRGYTF.

This clonotype appeared a few times. V gene TRBV29-1 combines with J gene TRBJ1-2, with D perhaps TRBD1 (5 bases). The length of the CDR3 is 13 residues. From germline, CDR1 is SQVTM and CDR2 ANQGSEA. V gave up 0 bases and J gave up 8 bases, with 13 bases separating them. The CDR3 coding sequence is TGCAGCGTTGAAGATCAAGAGGGGATGGGCTACACCTTC. This translates into CSVEDQEGMGYTF.

This clonotype appeared a few times. The chain employs TRBV18 and TRBJ1-5; 8 nucleotides match TRBD1. The CDR3 loop spans 12 amino acids. Looked up from germline, CDR1 is KGHSH and CDR2 is LQKENI. Unmatched junction bases numbered 4, after V lost 8 bases and J lost 7 bases. The CDR3 loop reads CASSPGGQPQHF. The CDR3 coding sequence is TGTGCCAGCAGTCCAGGGGGCCAGCCCCAGCATTTT.

The chain couples TRBV7-2 to TRBJ1-2; no firm D call. V lost 8 bases to trimming and J lost 2 bases, with 12 bases between them. The CDR3 sequence is 13 residues long. Germline V CDR1 and CDR2: SGHTA, FQGNSA. The CDR3 DNA reads as TGTGCCAGCCTAAGGAGAGGGAACTATGGCTACACCTTC. Translated: CASLRRGNYGYTF.

The chain combines TRBV21-1 with TRBJ2-7; the DNA was not used to check the table's D call, TRBD2. TRBV21-1 is marked as a pseudogene. The CDR3 spans 16 residues. This CDR3 reads CASSKAQWADTYEQYV. The CDR3 DNA is TGTGCCAGCAGCAAGGCCCAGTGGGCCGACACCTACGAGCAGTACGTC.

The chain couples TRBV7-9 to TRBJ1-1; D remains ambiguous. Germline lookup yields CDR1 SEHNR and CDR2 FQNEAQ (reference sequence). The germline V and J ends were trimmed by 0 bases and 3 bases, with 17 bases remaining between them. CDR3 length equals 17 residues. CDR3 protein: CASSLADLSEGDTEAFF. In DNA form, the CDR3 reads TGTGCCAGCAGCTTAGCGGACCTGTCGGAGGGAGACACTGAAGCTTTCTTT. Drawing the rest from reference TRBV7-9 and TRBJ1-1, the complete variable domain is DTGVSQNPRHKITKRGQNVTFRCDPISEHNRLYWYRQTLGQGPEFLTYFQNEAQLEKSRLLSDRFSAERPKGSFSTLEIQRTEQGDSAMYLCASSLADLSEGDTEAFFGQGTRLTVV.

This chain joins TRBV12-3 or TRBV12-4 and TRBJ1-4; TRBD1 is a possible D gene (6 bases). Trimming took 5 bases from V and 3 from J, leaving 13 bases between them. This CDR3 contains 15 residues. The CDR3 loop is CASSGTPDSNEKLFF. DNA of the CDR3: TGTGCCAGCAGTGGGACACCTGATTCTAATGAAAAACTGTTTTTT.

This chain connects TRBV20-1 to TRBJ1-1, with 8 bases fitting TRBD1. V lost 1 base and J lost 7; bases outside the gene matches: 17. The CDR3 spans 17 residues. CDR1 is DFQATT and CDR2 is SNEGSKA in the germline V gene (reference sequence). CDR3: CSARGGTGKALYDEAFF. The DNA for the CDR3 is TGCAGTGCTAGAGGTGGGACAGGCAAGGCCTTATATGATGAAGCTTTCTTT.